These 8 T cell receptor beta chains originate from one sample sequenced in a study. Using its own MiXCR run on the 5' RACE reads, TCRdb lists one record per CDR3 protein. The table has around 50,000 distinct CDR3 sequences, 28% seen once. Sequenced: tumor-infiltrating memory CD4+ T cells sorted from the breast tumor. Stated subset: memory CD4+ T cells, CD4+CD45RO+CD25-. These receptors originate from a female donor with breast cancer.

This clonotype was counted between two and nine times. The chain joins TRBV5-1 to TRBJ2-7, with TRBD1 as a possible D gene (6 bases). CDR1 is SGHRS and CDR2 is YFSETQ in the germline V gene. V gave up 0 bases and J gave up 3 bases, with 10 bases separating them. The CDR3 spans 14 residues. CDR3 sequence reads: CASSLGTENYEQYF. CDR3 in DNA: TGCGCCAGCAGCTTGGGGACAGAGAACTACGAGCAGTACTTC. The full variable domain, with the rest looked up from reference TRBV5-1 and TRBJ2-7, is KAGVTQTPRYLIKTRGQQVTLSCSPISGHRSVSWYQQTPGQGLQFLFEYFSETQRNKGNFPGRFSGRQFSNSRSEMNVSTLELGDSALYLCASSLGTENYEQYFGPGTRLTVT.

This clonotype was observed a handful of times. This sequence joins TRBV7-2 and TRBJ1-2; no clear D gene. Germline V gene data show CDR1 as SGHTA and CDR2 as FQGNSA. V was trimmed by 1 base and J by 2 bases, leaving 5 bases between them. The CDR3 has 13 residues. CDR3 sequence reads: CASSLGANYGYTF. CDR3 in DNA: TGTGCCAGCAGCTTAGGGGCGAACTATGGCTACACCTTC.

The chain carries TRBV10-2 and TRBJ1-3, with 9 bases fitting TRBD1. This CDR3 spans 18 amino acids. V dropped 3 bases and J dropped 0; count of bases not matched to a gene: 9. Per germline, CDR1 WSHSY and CDR2 SAAADI. CDR3 residues: CASSDIVGTGSSGNTIYF. Written as DNA, the CDR3 is TGCGCCAGCAGTGACATTGTGGGGACAGGGAGCTCTGGAAACACCATATATTTT.

The V gene is TRBV7-3, the J gene TRBJ2-3; D is unresolved. CDR3 size: 14 residues. V lost 2 bases, J lost 1 base, and 7 bases lay in between. Per the germline V gene, CDR1 is SGHTA and CDR2 is FQGTGA. CDR3 in amino acids: CASSLRTGTDTQYF. DNA for the CDR3: TGTGCCAGCAGCTTACGAACGGGCACAGATACGCAGTATTTT.

By sample fraction, this clonotype is medium-sized. This chain connects TRBV5-5 to TRBJ1-2; D is undetermined. This CDR3 spans 15 amino acids. Germline values: CDR1 SGHKS, CDR2 YYEKEE (reference sequence). The germline V and J ends were trimmed by 4 bases and 1 base, with 14 bases remaining between them. The CDR3 reads CASSVYRVVNYGYTF. In DNA, the CDR3 is TGTGCCAGCAGCGTCTATCGGGTGGTTAACTATGGCTACACCTTC.

This clonotype was detected ten times or more. V and J are TRBV5-1 and TRBJ2-1, with D perhaps being TRBD1 or TRBD2 (5 bases each). The CDR3 consists of 15 residues. Trimming removed 0 bases from V and 0 bases from J, with 7 bases in between. Per the germline V gene, CDR1 is SGHRS and CDR2 is YFSETQ. CDR3: CASSLEGTSYNEQFF. In DNA, the CDR3 is TGCGCCAGCAGCTTGGAGGGGACCTCCTACAATGAGCAGTTCTTC. Together with reference TRBV5-1 and TRBJ2-1, the CDR3 gives the full variable domain: KAGVTQTPRYLIKTRGQQVTLSCSPISGHRSVSWYQQTPGQGLQFLFEYFSETQRNKGNFPGRFSGRQFSNSRSEMNVSTLELGDSALYLCASSLEGTSYNEQFFGPGTRLTVL.

This clonotype has only a few counts. This chain uses TRBV5-1 with TRBJ2-3, with 9 bases matching TRBD2. The CDR3 is made up of 16 amino acids. V shed 0 bases, J shed 4 bases, and the junction held 6 bases outside the gene matches. Germline CDR1 reads SGHRS; CDR2 reads YFSETQ. The DNA of the CDR3 is TGCGCCAGCAGCTTGGGTACAGCGGGAGGCGCAGATACGCAGTATTTT. Its protein product is CASSLGTAGGADTQYF.

This clonotype appeared a few times. The chain couples TRBV12-3 or TRBV12-4 to TRBJ2-3, with 7 nucleotides matching TRBD2. J gave up 2 bases and V 6 bases, and 8 bases lay outside the gene matches. The CDR3 consists of 15 residues. CDR3 in amino acids: CASRRGLGVTDTQYF. The CDR3 region has the DNA TGTGCCAGCAGACGCGGACTAGGAGTCACAGATACGCAGTATTTT.